This T cell receptor beta chain was sequenced in a study of blood T cell repertoires in COVID-19. In the study overall: Acute-phase and convalescent COVID-19 samples originated in the United States, Italy and Spain. T cells, B-cell-depleted T cells, or PBMCs provided the cDNA or gDNA that served as material.

TCRdb keeps only in-frame clones here, not all; method: immunoSEQ multiplex PCR. The sample shows 150,000 to 200,000 clones, 75% to 90% of them seen only once. As concerns this clone: Other DNA sequences from this sample encode an identical CDR3 as well.

The CDR3 totals 12 residues. The germline CDR1 and CDR2 sequences are MNHEY and SVGAGI. The J segment lost 8 bases and the V segment lost 6 bases, leaving 4 bases of the junction unmatched. The sample comprised peripheral blood. The origin of this receptor is a human donor with active or convalescent COVID-19. The donor label of this sample is uncertain. The chain has TRBV6-5 and TRBJ1-2; 9 nucleotides agree with TRBD1. CDR3 bases: TGTGCCAGCAGCCGAGACAGGGGGGGCTACACCTTC. Its translation is CASSRDRGGYTF.